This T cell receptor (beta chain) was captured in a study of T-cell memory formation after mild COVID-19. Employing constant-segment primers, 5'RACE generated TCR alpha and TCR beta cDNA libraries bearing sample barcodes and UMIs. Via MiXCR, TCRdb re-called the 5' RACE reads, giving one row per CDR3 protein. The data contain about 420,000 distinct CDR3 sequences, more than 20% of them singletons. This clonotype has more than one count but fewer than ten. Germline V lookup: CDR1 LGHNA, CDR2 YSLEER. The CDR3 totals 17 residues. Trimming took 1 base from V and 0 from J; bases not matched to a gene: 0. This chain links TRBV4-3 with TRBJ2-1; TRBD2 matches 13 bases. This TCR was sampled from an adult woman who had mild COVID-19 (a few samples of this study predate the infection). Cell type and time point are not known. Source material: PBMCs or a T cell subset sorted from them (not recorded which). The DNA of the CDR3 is TGCGCCAGCAGCCAAGGGACTAGCGGGAGCTCCTACAATGAGCAGTTCTTC. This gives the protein CASSQGTSGSSYNEQFF.